This TCR beta chain was observed in a study of T-cell reconstitution after alpha-beta-depleted transplantation in children. During its preparation, the TCRbeta library received unique molecular identifiers. In TCRdb, the PCR reads were re-called with MiXCR into one record per CDR3 protein. Among about 610,000 distinct CDR3 sequences listed, under 12% were seen once. Trimming took 6 bases from V and 4 from J, leaving 16 bases between them. From germline, CDR1 is SQVTM and CDR2 ANQGSEA. This CDR3 is built from 14 residues. This clonotype was counted only a few times. The TCR was taken from a human donor who donated a stem cell graft to a child with acute myeloid leukemia. The specimen was PBMCs from the stem cell graft donor, collected from the stem cell graft. V gene TRBV29-1 combines with J gene TRBJ1-3; the D gene is possibly TRBD1 (5 bases). The CDR3 here is CSVIQGSGGNTIYF. In nucleotides, the CDR3 is TGCAGCGTCATCCAGGGATCGGGCGGAAACACCATATATTTT.